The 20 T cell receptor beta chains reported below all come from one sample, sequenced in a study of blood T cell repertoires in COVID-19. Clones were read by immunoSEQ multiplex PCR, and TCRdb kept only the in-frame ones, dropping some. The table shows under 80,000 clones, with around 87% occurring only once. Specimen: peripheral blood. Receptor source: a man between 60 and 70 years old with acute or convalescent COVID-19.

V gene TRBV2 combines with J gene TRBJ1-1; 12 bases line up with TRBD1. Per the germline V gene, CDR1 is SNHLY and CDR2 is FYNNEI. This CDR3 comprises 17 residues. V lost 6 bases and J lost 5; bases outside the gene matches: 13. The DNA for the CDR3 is TGTGCCAGCAGGCAGGGAGGGACAGGGGGCAGTAGGACTGAAGCTTTCTTT. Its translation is CASRQGGTGGSRTEAFF.

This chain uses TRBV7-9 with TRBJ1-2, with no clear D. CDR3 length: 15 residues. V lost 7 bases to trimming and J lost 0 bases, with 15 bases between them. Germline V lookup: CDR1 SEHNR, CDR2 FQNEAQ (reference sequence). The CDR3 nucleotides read TGTGCCAGCACCCACTTAGGCAGGACTAACTATGGCTACACCTTC. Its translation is CASTHLGRTNYGYTF. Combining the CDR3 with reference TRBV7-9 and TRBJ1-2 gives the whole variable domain DTGVSQNPRHKITKRGQNVTFRCDPISEHNRLYWYRQTLGQGPEFLTYFQNEAQLEKSRLLSDRFSAERPKGSFSTLEIQRTEQGDSAMYLCASTHLGRTNYGYTFGSGTRLTVV.

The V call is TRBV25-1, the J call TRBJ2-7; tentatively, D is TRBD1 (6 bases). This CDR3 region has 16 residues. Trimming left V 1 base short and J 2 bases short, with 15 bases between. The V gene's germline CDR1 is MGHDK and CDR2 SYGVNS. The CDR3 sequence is CASSEFPGTTTYEQYF. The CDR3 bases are TGTGCCAGCAGTGAATTCCCGGGGACAACCACCTACGAGCAGTACTTC.

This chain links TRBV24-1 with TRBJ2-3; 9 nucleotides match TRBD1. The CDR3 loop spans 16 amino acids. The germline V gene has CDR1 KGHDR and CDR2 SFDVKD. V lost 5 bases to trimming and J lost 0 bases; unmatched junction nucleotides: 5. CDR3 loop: CATSGRQGDSTDTQYF. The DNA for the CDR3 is TGTGCCACCAGTGGGAGACAGGGGGACAGCACAGATACGCAGTATTTT.

The CDR3 DNA follows: TGTGCCTGGAGTGTGGTGGGGAGGGAGCAGTACTTC. It yields the protein CAWSVVGREQYF. The rearrangement joins TRBV30 to TRBJ2-7; D may be TRBD2 (6 bases). This CDR3 is 12 amino acids long. V was cut by 0 bases and J by 7 bases, with 10 bases left in between. Looked up from germline, CDR1 is GTSNPN and CDR2 is SVGIG (reference sequence). The complete variable domain, with remaining parts taken from reference TRBV30 and TRBJ2-7, reads SQTIHQWPATLVQPVGSPLSLECTVEGTSNPNLYWYRQAAGRGLQLLFYSVGIGQISSEVPQNLSASRPQDRQFILSSKKLLLSDSGFYLCAWSVVGREQYFGPGTRLTVT.

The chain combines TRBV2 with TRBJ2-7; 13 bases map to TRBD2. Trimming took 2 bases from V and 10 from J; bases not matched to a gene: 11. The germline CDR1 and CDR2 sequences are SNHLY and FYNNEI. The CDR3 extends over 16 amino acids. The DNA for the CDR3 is TGTGCCAGCAGTGAAACTAGCGGGGGGGTCCAGACAGGCCAGTACTTC. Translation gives CASSETSGGVQTGQYF.

Here the CDR3 DNA reads TGTGCCAGCAGACGCGATACGAACACCGGGGAGCTGTTTTTT. Encoded protein: CASRRDTNTGELFF. This chain joins TRBV6-5 and TRBJ2-2; D uncertain. V lost 6 bases and J 0 bases, leaving 8 bases between the germline ends. Per the germline V gene, CDR1 is MNHEY and CDR2 is SVGAGI. The CDR3 runs 14 residues.

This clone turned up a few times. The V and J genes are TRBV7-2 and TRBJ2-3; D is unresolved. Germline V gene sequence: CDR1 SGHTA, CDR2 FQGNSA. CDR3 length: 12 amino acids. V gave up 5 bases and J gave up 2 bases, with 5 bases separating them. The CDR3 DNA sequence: TGTGCCAGCAGCGCCTACACAGATACGCAGTATTTT. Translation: CASSAYTDTQYF.

CDR3 in DNA: TGTGCCAGCAGCCAGGCCATTTCAGAAACAGGGGAGCAGTTCTTC. Its protein product is CASSQAISETGEQFF. This chain links TRBV14 with TRBJ2-1; perhaps TRBD1 as D (6 bases). Germline values: CDR1 SGHDN, CDR2 FVKESK. The CDR3 is 15 amino acids. Trimming took 3 bases from V and 10 from J, leaving 19 bases between them.

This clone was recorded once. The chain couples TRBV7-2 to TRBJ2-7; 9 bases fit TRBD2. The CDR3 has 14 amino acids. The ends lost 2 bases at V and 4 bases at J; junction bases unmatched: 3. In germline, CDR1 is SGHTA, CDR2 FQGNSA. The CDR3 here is CASSLTSGGYEQYF. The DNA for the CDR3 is TGTGCCAGCAGCTTAACAAGCGGGGGGTACGAGCAGTACTTC.

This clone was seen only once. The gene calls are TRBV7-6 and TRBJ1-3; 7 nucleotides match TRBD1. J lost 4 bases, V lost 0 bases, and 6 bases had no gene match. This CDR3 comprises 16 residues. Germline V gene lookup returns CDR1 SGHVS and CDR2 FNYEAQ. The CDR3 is CASSLARGQQGNTIYF. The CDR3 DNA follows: TGTGCCAGCAGCTTAGCGCGGGGACAGCAAGGAAACACCATATATTTT. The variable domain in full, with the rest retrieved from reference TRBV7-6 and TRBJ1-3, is GAGVSQSPRYKVTKRGQDVALRCDPISGHVSLYWYRQALGQGPEFLTYFNYEAQQDKSGLPNDRFSAERPEGSISTLTIQRTEQRDSAMYRCASSLARGQQGNTIYFGEGSWLTVV.

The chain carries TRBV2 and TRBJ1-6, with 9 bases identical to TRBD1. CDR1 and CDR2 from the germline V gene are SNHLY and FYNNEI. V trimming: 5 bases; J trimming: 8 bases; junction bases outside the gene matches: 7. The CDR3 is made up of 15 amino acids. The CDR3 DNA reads TGTGCCAGCAGTAGGGGACAGGGTTGGTATTCACCCCTCCACTTT. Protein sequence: CASSRGQGWYSPLHF.

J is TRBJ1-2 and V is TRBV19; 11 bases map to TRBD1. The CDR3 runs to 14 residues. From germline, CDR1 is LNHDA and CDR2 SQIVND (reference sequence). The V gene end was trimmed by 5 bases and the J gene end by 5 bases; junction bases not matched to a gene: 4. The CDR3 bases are TGTGCCAGTAGTTTCGGACAGGGGGCTTATGGCTACACCTTC. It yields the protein CASSFGQGAYGYTF.

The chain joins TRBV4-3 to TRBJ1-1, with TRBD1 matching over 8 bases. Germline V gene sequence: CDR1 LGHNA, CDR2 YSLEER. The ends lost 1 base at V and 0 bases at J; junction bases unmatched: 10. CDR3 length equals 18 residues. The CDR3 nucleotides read TGCGCCAGCAGCCAAGGAACTCAGGGGGCGGGGATGAACACTGAAGCTTTCTTT. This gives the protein CASSQGTQGAGMNTEAFF.

CDR3 sequence: CASSPRQAYGYTF. The DNA of the CDR3 is TGTGCCAGCTCACCGCGCCAGGCCTATGGCTACACCTTC. The chain uses TRBV18 and TRBJ1-2; D unresolved. This CDR3 comprises 13 residues. Germline-derived CDR1 and CDR2 are KGHSH and LQKENI. Trimming took 3 bases from V and 4 from J, leaving 9 bases between them.

The CDR3 nucleotides read TGTGCCAGTAGGCAAACAGGGACCTCTGAAGCTTTCTTT. Protein: CASRQTGTSEAFF. The chain combines TRBV19 with TRBJ1-1; maybe TRBD1 (6 bases). The CDR3 contains 13 residues. V lost 6 bases to trimming and J lost 6 bases, with 14 bases between them. In germline, CDR1 is LNHDA, CDR2 SQIVND (reference sequence).

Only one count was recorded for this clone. This CDR3 is CATSDLQWVGGPDTQYF. CDR3 coding DNA: TGTGCCACCAGTGATTTGCAGTGGGTAGGGGGACCGGATACGCAGTATTTT. The V call is TRBV24-1, the J call TRBJ2-3, with D tentatively TRBD1 (6 bases). Trimming took off 0 bases at V and 6 bases at J, with 18 bases between the two ends. The CDR3 totals 17 residues. Looked up from germline, CDR1 is KGHDR and CDR2 is SFDVKD.

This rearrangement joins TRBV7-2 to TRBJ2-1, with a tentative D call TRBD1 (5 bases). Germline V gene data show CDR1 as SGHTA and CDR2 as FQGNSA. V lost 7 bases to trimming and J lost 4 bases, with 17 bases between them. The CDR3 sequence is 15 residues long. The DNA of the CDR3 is TGTGCCAGCAACATAGGGGCTGCCAGGTACAATGAGCAGTTCTTC. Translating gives CASNIGAARYNEQFF.

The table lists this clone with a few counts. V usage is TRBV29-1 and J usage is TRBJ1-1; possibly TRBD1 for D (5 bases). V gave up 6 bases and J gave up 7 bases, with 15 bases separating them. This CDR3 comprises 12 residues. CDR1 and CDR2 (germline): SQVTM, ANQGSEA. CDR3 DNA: TGCAGCGTGCCTAATATGGGGGGTGAAGCTTTCTTT. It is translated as CSVPNMGGEAFF.

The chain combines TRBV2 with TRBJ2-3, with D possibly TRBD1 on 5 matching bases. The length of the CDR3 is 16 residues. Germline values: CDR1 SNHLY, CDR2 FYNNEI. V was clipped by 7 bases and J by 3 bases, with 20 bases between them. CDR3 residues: CASTPGSGRDTDTQYF. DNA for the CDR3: TGTGCCAGCACCCCTGGGTCCGGCAGGGATACAGATACGCAGTATTTT. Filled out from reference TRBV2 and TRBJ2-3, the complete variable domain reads EPEVTQTPSHQVTQMGQEVILRCVPISNHLYFYWYRQILGQKVEFLVSFYNNEISEKSEIFDDQFSVERPDGSNFTLKIRSTKLEDSAMYFCASTPGSGRDTDTQYFGPGTRLTVL.